This T cell receptor beta chain was retrieved from a study of blood T cell repertoires in COVID-19. Study-level background: Sites in the United States, Italy and Spain provided acute and convalescent COVID-19 samples. T cells, B-cell-depleted T cells, or PBMCs supplied cDNA or gDNA.

This CDR3 has 11 residues. The germline CDR1 and CDR2 sequences are SGHTA and FQGTGA. V was clipped by 5 bases and J by 13 bases, with 11 bases between them. In the original analysis: Amplifying reference gene primers gave estimates of nucleated cell counts. Here immunoSEQ multiplex PCR was the method, and the copy in TCRdb shows in-frame clones only, minus some. That table gives V, J and clone size, and the DNA gave D and trimming. The profile shows fewer than 250,000 clones, approximately 91% of them singletons. This TCR derives from a man aged 60-69 years who had recovered from COVID-19. This sequence joins TRBV7-3 and TRBJ2-2, with D possibly TRBD2 on 6 matching bases. Sequenced material: peripheral blood. CDR3: CASSLGGLLFF. The DNA of the CDR3 is TGTGCCAGCAGCCTGGGGGGTTTGCTGTTTTTT.